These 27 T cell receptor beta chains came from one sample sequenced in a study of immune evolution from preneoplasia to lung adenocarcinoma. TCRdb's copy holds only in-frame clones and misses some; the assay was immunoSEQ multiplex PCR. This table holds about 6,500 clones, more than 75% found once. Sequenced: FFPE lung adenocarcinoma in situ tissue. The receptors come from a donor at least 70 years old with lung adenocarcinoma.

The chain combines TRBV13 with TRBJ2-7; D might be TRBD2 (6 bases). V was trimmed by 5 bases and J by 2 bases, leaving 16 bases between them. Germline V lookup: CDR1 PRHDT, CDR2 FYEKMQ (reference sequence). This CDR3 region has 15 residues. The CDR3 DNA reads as TGTGCCAGCAGCCTCCGGGACTCCGAAGCCTACGAGCAGTACTTC. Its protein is CASSLRDSEAYEQYF. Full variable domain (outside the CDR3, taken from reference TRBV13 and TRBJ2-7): AAGVIQSPRHLIKEKRETATLKCYPIPRHDTVYWYQQGPGQDPQFLISFYEKMQSDKGSIPDRFSAQQFSDYHSELNMSSLELGDSALYFCASSLRDSEAYEQYFGPGTRLTVT.

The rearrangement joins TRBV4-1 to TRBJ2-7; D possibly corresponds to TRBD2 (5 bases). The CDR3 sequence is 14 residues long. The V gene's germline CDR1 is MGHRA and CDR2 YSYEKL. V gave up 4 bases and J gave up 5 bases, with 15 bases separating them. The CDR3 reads CASSREGFEDEQYF. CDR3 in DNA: TGCGCCAGCAGCCGAGAGGGCTTTGAAGACGAGCAGTACTTC.

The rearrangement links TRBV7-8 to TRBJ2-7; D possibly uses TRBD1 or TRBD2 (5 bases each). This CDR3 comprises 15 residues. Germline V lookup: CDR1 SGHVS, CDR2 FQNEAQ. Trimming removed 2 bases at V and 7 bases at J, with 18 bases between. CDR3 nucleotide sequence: TGTGCCAGCAGCTTACCGGGACGGGGATCTGGTGAGCAGTACTTC. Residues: CASSLPGRGSGEQYF.

The CDR3 DNA is TGTGCCAGCAGCCCGACTAGCTTGGGTGAGCAGTTCTTC. Amino acid sequence: CASSPTSLGEQFF. The chain links TRBV7-2 to TRBJ2-1, with TRBD2 identical over 7 bases. The CDR3 contains 13 residues. J lost 9 bases, V lost 5 bases, and 7 bases had no gene match. From germline, CDR1 is SGHTA and CDR2 FQGNSA.

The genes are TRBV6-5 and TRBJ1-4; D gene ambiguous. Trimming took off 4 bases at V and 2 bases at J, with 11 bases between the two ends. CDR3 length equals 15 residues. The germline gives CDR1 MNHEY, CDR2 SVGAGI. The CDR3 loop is CASSFRATTNEKLFF. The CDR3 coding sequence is TGTGCCAGCAGTTTCCGTGCAACTACTAATGAAAAACTGTTTTTT.

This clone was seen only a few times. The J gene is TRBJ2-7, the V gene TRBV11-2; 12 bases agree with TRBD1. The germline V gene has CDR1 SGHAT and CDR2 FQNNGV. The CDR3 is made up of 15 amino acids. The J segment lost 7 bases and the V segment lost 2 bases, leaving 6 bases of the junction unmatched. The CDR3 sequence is CASSLLGTGGVEQYF. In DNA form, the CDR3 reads TGTGCCAGCAGCTTATTGGGGACAGGGGGCGTTGAGCAGTACTTC. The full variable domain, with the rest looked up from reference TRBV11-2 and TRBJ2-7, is EAGVAQSPRYKIIEKRQSVAFWCNPISGHATLYWYQQILGQGPKLLIQFQNNGVVDDSQLPKDRFSAERLKGVDSTLKIQPAKLEDSAVYLCASSLLGTGGVEQYFGPGTRLTVT.

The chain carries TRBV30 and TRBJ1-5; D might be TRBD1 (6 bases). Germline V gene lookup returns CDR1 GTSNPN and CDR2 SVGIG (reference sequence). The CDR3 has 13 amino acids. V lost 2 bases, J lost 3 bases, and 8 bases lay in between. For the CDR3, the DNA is TGTGCCTGGAGTAGGACAGCCAATCAGCCCCAGCATTTT. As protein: CAWSRTANQPQHF.

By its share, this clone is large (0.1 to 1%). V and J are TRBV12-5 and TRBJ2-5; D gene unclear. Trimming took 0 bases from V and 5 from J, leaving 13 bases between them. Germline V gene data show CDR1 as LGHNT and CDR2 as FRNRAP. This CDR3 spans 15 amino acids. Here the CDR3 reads CASGLVHVEGETQYF. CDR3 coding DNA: TGTGCTAGTGGTTTGGTACACGTTGAAGGGGAGACCCAGTACTTC.

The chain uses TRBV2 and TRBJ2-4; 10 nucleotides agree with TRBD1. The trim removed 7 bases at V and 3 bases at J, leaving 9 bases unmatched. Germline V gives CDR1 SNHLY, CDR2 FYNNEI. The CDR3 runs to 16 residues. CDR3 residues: CASMYSRTGGKNIQYF. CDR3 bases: TGTGCCAGCATGTATAGCCGGACAGGGGGCAAAAACATTCAGTACTTC.

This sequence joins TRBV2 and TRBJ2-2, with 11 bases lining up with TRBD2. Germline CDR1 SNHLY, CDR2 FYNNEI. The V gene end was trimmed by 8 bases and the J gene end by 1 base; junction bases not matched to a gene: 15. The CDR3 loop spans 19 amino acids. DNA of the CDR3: TGTGCCAGCTCCGTCCCCGGGACTAGCGGAGGGAGGAACACCGGGGAGCTGTTTTTT. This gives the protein CASSVPGTSGGRNTGELFF.

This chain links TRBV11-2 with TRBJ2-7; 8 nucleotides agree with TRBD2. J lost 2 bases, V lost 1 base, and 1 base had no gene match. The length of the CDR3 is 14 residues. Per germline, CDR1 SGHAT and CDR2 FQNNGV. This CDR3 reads CASSLAGGTYEQYF. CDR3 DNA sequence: TGTGCCAGCAGCTTAGCGGGAGGGACCTACGAGCAGTACTTC.

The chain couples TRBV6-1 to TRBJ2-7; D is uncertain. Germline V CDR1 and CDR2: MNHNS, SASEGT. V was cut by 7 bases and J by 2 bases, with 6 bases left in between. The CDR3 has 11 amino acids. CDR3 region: CASTYAYEQYF. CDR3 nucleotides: TGTGCCAGCACTTATGCCTACGAGCAGTACTTC.

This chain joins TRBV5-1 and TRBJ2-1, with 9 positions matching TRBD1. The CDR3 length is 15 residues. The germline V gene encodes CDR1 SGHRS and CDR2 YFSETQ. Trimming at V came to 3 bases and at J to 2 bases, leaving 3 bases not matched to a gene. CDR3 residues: CASSSRTGAYNEQFF. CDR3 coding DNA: TGCGCCAGCAGCTCCCGGACAGGGGCCTACAATGAGCAGTTCTTC. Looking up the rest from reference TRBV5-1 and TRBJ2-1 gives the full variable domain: KAGVTQTPRYLIKTRGQQVTLSCSPISGHRSVSWYQQTPGQGLQFLFEYFSETQRNKGNFPGRFSGRQFSNSRSEMNVSTLELGDSALYLCASSSRTGAYNEQFFGPGTRLTVL.

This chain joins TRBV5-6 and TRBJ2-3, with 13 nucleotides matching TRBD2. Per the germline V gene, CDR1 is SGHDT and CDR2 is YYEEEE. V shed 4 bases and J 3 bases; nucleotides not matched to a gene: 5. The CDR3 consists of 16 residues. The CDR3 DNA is TGTGCCAGCAGCATTGGACTAGCGGGAGTAACAGATACGCAGTATTTT. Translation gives CASSIGLAGVTDTQYF.

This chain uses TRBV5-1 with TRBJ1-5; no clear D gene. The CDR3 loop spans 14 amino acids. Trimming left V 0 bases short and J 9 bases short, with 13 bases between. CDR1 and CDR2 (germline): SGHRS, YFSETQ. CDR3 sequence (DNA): TGCGCCAGCAGCTTGGACTACCAAAAGGGGCCCCAGCATTTT. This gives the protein CASSLDYQKGPQHF.

CDR3 protein: CASSEGGGRNTGELFF. For the CDR3, the DNA is TGTGCCAGCAGTGAAGGGGGGGGAAGGAACACCGGGGAGCTGTTTTTT. This rearrangement joins TRBV2 to TRBJ2-2, with 7 bases identical to TRBD2. Unmatched junction bases numbered 3, after V lost 1 base and J lost 1 base. CDR3 length: 16 amino acids. The germline gives CDR1 SNHLY, CDR2 FYNNEI.

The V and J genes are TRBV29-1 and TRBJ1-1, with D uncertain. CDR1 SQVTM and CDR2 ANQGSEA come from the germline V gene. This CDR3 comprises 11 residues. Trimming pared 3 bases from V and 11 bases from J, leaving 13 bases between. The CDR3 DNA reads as TGCAGCGTTGAGGTGGGTTTCGAGGCTTTCTTT. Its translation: CSVEVGFEAFF.

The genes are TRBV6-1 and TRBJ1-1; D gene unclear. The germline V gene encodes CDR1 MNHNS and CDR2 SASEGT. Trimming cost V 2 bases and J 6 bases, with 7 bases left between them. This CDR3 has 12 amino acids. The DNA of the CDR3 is TGTGCCAGCAGTGAAAATGGGGCTGAAGCTTTCTTT. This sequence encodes CASSENGAEAFF.

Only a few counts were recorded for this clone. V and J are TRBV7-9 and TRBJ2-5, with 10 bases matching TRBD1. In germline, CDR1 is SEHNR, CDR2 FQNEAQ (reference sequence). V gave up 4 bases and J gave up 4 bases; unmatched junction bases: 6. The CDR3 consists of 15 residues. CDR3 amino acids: CASSSGTGAGETQYF. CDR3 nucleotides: TGTGCCAGCAGCTCCGGGACAGGGGCCGGAGAGACCCAGTACTTC.

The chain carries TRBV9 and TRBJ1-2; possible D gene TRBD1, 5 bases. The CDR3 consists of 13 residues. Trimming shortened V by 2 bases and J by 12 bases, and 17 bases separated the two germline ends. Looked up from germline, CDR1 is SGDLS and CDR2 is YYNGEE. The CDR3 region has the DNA TGTGCCAGCAGCGTGGGGCCCGGCCAGGTTCACACCTTC. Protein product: CASSVGPGQVHTF.

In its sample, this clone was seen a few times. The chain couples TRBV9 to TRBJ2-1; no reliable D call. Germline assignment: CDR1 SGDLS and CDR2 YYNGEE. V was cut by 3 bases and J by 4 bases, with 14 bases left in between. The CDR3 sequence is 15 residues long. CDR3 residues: CASSGDGPGYNEQFF. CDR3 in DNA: TGTGCCAGCAGCGGCGACGGCCCCGGGTACAATGAGCAGTTCTTC.

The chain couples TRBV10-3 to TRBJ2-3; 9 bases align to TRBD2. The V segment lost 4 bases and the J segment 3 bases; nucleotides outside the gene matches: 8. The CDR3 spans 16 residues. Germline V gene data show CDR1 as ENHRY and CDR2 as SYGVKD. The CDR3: CAISGPTSGATDTQYF. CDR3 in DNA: TGTGCCATCAGTGGACCGACTAGCGGAGCTACAGATACGCAGTATTTT.

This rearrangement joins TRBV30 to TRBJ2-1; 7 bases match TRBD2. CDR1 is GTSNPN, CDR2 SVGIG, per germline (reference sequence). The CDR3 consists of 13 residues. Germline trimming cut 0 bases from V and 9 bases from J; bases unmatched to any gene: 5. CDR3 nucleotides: TGTGCCTGGAGTGTCCTTAGGGAGGGTGAGCAGTTCTTC. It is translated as CAWSVLREGEQFF.

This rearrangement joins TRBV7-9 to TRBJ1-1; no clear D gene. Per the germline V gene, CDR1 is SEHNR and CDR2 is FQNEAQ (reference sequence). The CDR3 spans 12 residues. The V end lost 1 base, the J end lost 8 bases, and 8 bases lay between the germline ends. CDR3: CASSLVRVEAFF. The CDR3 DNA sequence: TGTGCCAGCAGCTTAGTCCGAGTGGAAGCTTTCTTT.

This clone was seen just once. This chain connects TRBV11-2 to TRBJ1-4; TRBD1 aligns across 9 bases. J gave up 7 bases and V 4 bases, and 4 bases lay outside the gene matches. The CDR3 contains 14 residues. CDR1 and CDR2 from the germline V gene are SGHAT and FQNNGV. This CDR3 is CASSSQGAGEKLFF. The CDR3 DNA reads TGTGCCAGCAGCTCACAGGGGGCTGGTGAAAAACTGTTTTTT.

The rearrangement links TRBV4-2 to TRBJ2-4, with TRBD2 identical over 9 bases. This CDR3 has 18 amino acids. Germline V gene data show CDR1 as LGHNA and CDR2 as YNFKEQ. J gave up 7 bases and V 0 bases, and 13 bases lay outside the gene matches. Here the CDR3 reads CASSQERVSGRRGNIQYF. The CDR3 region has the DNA TGTGCCAGCAGCCAAGAAAGGGTTAGCGGGAGAAGGGGGAACATTCAGTACTTC.

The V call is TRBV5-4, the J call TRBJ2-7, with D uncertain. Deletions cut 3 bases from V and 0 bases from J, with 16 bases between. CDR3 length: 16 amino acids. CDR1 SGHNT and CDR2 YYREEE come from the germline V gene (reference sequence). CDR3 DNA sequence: TGTGCCAGCAGCTGGGATGTGGGCCGGAGCTCCTACGAGCAGTACTTC. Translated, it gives CASSWDVGRSSYEQYF.